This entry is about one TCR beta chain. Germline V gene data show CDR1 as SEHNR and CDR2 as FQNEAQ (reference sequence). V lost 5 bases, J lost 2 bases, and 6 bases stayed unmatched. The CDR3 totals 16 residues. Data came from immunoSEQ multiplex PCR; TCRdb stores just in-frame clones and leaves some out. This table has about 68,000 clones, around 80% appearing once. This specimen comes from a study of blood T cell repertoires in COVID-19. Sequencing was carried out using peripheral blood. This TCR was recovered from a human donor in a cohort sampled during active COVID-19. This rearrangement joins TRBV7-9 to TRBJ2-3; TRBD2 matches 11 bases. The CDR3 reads CASSVSSGGVTDTQYF. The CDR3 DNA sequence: TGTGCCAGCAGCGTTAGTAGCGGGGGGGTCACAGATACGCAGTATTTT.